This is a list of T cell receptor beta chains from one sample in a study of post-analysis software for immune sequencing data. In TCRdb, the PCR reads were re-called with MiXCR into one record per CDR3 protein. The sample lists hundreds of thousands of distinct CDR3 sequences; 53% were seen once. Sequenced: blood. These TCRs come from a girl aged 10-17 years with multiple sclerosis. CDR3s include the opening cysteine and the closing phenylalanine or tryptophan. The order of the fields is V gene, D gene, J gene, CDR3 length, CDR3 protein. A D gene is named only where the DNA matches it firmly.

V: TRBV20-1
D: -
J: TRBJ2-5
length: 15
CDR3: CSAQPTRGNQETQYF

V: TRBV27
D: -
J: -
length: 17
CDR3: CASSLKSGAPRSYEQYF

V: TRBV12-3/TRBV12-4
D: -
J: -
length: 13
CDR3: CASSLVPAGEQYF

V: TRBV28
D: -
J: TRBJ2-7
length: 14
CDR3: CASSQERADYEQYF

V: TRBV20-1
D: TRBD2
J: TRBJ2-1
length: 13
CDR3: CSARGTNHNEQFF

V: TRBV7-8
D: -
J: TRBJ2-5
length: 15
CDR3: CTIQTGAGFFETQYF

V: TRBV20-1
D: TRBD1
J: TRBJ1-5
length: 19
CDR3: CSARAGGRDRVIFNQPQHF

V: TRBV6-1
D: TRBD2
J: TRBJ2-5
length: 14
CDR3: CASSERGAQETQYF

V: TRBV12-3/TRBV12-4
D: TRBD1
J: TRBJ1-2
length: 14
CDR3: CASTSTGNNYGYTF

V: TRBV27
D: -
J: TRBJ2-7
length: 17
CDR3: CASSSLESPTASYEQYF

V: TRBV20-1
D: -
J: TRBJ2-1
length: 17
CDR3: CSARDLVGEFSYNEQFF

V: TRBV20-1
D: -
J: TRBJ2-5
length: 10
CDR3: CSARGGTQYF

V: TRBV7-2
D: TRBD1
J: TRBJ2-1
length: 15
CDR3: CASSSGTGGLYEQFF

V: TRBV7-9
D: -
J: TRBJ2-3
length: 14
CDR3: CASSPGPGTDTQYF

V: TRBV11-2
D: -
J: TRBJ1-5
length: 14
CDR3: CASSPPVVYRPQHF

V: TRBV15
D: -
J: TRBJ2-5
length: 14
CDR3: CATSRDLGEETQYF

V: TRBV4-1
D: TRBD2
J: TRBJ2-2
length: 17
CDR3: CASSLTSSGFNTGELFF

V: TRBV20-1
D: -
J: TRBJ2-5
length: 15
CDR3: CSANRGSGVEETQYF

V: TRBV20-1
D: -
J: TRBJ1-5
length: 14
CDR3: CSAREGAINQPQHF

V: TRBV13
D: TRBD1
J: TRBJ2-3
length: 15
CDR3: CASSKQGPSTDTQYF

V: TRBV7-2
D: TRBD2
J: TRBJ2-1
length: 18
CDR3: CASSLAAIAGGFYNEQFF

V: TRBV2
D: -
J: TRBJ2-1
length: 15
CDR3: CASRGAGAAYNEQFF

V: TRBV14
D: -
J: TRBJ2-3
length: 17
CDR3: CASSPLGTGFSTDTQYF

V: TRBV5-1
D: -
J: TRBJ2-5
length: 12
CDR3: CASGQGGETQYF

V: TRBV5-1
D: -
J: TRBJ2-5
length: 16
CDR3: CASSLDGGGYQETQYF

V: TRBV9
D: -
J: TRBJ2-7
length: 14
CDR3: CASSVGRVSYEQYF

V: TRBV3-1
D: TRBD1
J: TRBJ1-6
length: 16
CDR3: CASSHLRGPSGGPLHF

V: TRBV6-2/TRBV6-3
D: -
J: TRBJ2-7
length: 14
CDR3: CASSSNLRGYEQYF

V: TRBV25-1
D: TRBD2
J: -
length: 17
CDR3: CASSGPGLAGERETQYF

V: TRBV5-1
D: TRBD2
J: TRBJ2-7
length: 16
CDR3: CASSPGLAGVGYEQYF

V: TRBV11-2
D: TRBD2
J: TRBJ2-7
length: 15
CDR3: CASRYTSGRDYEQYF

V: TRBV7-2
D: -
J: TRBJ1-1
length: 14
CDR3: CASSLELGRRRAFF

V: TRBV27
D: TRBD2
J: TRBJ2-4
length: 14
CDR3: CASSFFGGADIQYF

V: TRBV6-2/TRBV6-3
D: -
J: TRBJ2-7
length: 14
CDR3: CASSYSPGPFEQYF

V: TRBV5-1
D: -
J: TRBJ2-1
length: 13
CDR3: CASSLKDTGQQFF

V: TRBV29-1
D: -
J: TRBJ2-7
length: 10
CDR3: CSVYLEEQYF

V: TRBV7-3
D: -
J: TRBJ2-6
length: 16
CDR3: CASSLYSLGGANVLTF

V: TRBV20-1
D: -
J: TRBJ2-7
length: 14
CDR3: CSARDLGGPYEQYF

V: TRBV7-2
D: -
J: TRBJ2-7
length: 14
CDR3: CASSSAIKSYEQYF

V: TRBV29-1
D: TRBD2
J: TRBJ2-3
length: 16
CDR3: CSVRPGLAGSTDTQYF

V: TRBV12-3/TRBV12-4
D: -
J: TRBJ1-2
length: 13
CDR3: CASNQGFRDGYTF

V: TRBV24-1
D: -
J: TRBJ2-2
length: 18
CDR3: CATSAGGPKKLNTGELFF

V: TRBV5-1
D: -
J: TRBJ2-2
length: 18
CDR3: CASSPPGTPEPNTGELFF

V: TRBV30
D: -
J: TRBJ1-1
length: 13
CDR3: CAWRFLVNTEAFF

V: TRBV10-3
D: -
J: TRBJ2-7
length: 13
CDR3: CAISIGSSYEQYF

V: TRBV5-1
D: -
J: TRBJ2-7
length: 17
CDR3: CASSSNADPGHFYEQYF

V: TRBV12-3/TRBV12-4
D: TRBD1
J: TRBJ1-4
length: 17
CDR3: CASSFNMGQGGVRKLFF

V: TRBV7-3
D: TRBD2
J: TRBJ2-7
length: 13
CDR3: CASSLQRGYEQYF

V: TRBV9
D: -
J: TRBJ2-3
length: 13
CDR3: CASSGGAEDTQYF

V: TRBV10-3
D: TRBD2
J: TRBJ2-7
length: 14
CDR3: CATTGLAGTYEQYF

V: TRBV7-2
D: -
J: TRBJ1-2
length: 16
CDR3: CASSFHSMVTNYGYTF

V: TRBV29-1
D: -
J: TRBJ1-1
length: 11
CDR3: CSVLRDTEAFF

V: TRBV12-3/TRBV12-4
D: TRBD1
J: TRBJ2-1
length: 15
CDR3: CASSSGTGALHEQFF

V: TRBV6-4
D: -
J: TRBJ1-2
length: 15
CDR3: CASAREAGVNYGYTF

V: TRBV5-5
D: -
J: TRBJ1-6
length: 18
CDR3: CASSLVRTGSSYNSPLHF

V: TRBV18
D: -
J: TRBJ2-5
length: 12
CDR3: CASSPQRETQYF

V: TRBV10-3
D: TRBD1
J: TRBJ1-5
length: 17
CDR3: CAISETIRQGIRQPQHF